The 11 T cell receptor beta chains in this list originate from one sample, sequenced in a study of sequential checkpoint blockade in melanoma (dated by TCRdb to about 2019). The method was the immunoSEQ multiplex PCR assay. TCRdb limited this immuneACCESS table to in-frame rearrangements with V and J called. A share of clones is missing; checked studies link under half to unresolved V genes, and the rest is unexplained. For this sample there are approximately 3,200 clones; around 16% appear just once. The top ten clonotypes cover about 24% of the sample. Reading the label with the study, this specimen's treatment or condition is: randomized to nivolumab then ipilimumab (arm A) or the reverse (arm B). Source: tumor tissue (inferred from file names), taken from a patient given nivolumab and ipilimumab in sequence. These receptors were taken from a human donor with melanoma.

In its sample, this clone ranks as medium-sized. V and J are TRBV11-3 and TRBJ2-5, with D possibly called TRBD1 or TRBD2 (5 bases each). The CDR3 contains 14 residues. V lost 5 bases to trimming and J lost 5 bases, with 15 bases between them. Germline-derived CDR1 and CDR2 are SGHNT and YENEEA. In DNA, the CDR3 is TGTGCCAGCAGCCCCGGTCGGGGCTTGGAGACCCAGTACTTC. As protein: CASSPGRGLETQYF.

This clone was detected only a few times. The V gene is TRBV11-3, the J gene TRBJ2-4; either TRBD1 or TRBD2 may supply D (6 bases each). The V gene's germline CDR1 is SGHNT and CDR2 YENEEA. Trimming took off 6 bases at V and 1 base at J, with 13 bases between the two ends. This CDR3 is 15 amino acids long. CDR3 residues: CASSIGGMAKNIQYF. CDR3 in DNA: TGTGCCAGCAGTATAGGGGGGATGGCCAAAAACATTCAGTACTTC.

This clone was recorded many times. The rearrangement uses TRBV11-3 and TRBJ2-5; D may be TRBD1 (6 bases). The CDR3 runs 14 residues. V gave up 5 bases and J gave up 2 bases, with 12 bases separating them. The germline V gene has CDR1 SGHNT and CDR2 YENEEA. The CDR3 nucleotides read TGTGCCAGCAGCGGACTGGGGGCGCAAGAGACCCAGTACTTC. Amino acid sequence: CASSGLGAQETQYF.

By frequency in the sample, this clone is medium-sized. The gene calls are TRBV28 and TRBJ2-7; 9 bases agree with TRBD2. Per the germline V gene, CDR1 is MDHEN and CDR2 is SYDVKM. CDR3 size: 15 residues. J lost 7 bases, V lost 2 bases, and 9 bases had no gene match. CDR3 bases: TGTGCCAGCAGTTTACCCCCGAGTACTAGCGGGGAGCAGTACTTC. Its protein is CASSLPPSTSGEQYF.

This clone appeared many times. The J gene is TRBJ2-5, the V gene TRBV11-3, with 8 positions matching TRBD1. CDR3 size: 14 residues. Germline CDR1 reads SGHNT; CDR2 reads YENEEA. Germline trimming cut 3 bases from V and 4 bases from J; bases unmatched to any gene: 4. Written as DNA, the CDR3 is TGTGCCAGCAGCTTGCCGGGACAGGTAGAGACCCAGTACTTC. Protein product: CASSLPGQVETQYF.

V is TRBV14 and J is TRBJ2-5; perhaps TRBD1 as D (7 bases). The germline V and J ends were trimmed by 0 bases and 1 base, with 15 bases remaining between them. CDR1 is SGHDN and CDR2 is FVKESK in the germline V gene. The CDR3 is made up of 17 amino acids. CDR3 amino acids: CASSQDGDRLGQETQYF. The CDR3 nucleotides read TGTGCCAGCAGCCAAGATGGGGACAGACTAGGCCAAGAGACCCAGTACTTC.

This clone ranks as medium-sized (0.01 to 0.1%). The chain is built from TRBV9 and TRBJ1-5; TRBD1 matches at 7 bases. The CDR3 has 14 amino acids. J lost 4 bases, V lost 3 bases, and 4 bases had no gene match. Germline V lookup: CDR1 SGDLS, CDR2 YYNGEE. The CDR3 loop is CASSGGGANQPQHF. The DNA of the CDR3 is TGTGCCAGCAGCGGAGGGGGCGCGAATCAGCCCCAGCATTTT. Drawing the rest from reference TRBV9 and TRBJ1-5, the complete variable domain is DSGVTQTPKHLITATGQRVTLRCSPRSGDLSVYWYQQSLDQGLQFLIQYYNGEERAKGNILERFSAQQFPDLHSELNLSSLELGDSALYFCASSGGGANQPQHFGDGTRLSIL.

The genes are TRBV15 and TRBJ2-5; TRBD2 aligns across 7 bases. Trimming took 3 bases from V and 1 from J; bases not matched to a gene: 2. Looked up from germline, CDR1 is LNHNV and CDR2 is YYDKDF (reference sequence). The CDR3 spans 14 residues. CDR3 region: CATSRRTSQETQYF. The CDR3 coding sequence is TGTGCCACCAGCAGGCGGACTAGCCAAGAGACCCAGTACTTC.

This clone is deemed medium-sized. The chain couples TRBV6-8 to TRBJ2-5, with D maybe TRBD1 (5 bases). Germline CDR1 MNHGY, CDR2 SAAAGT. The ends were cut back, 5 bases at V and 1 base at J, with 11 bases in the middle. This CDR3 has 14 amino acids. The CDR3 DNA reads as TGTGCCAGCAGTCCCCCAGGGCTCCAAGAGACCCAGTACTTC. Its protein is CASSPPGLQETQYF.

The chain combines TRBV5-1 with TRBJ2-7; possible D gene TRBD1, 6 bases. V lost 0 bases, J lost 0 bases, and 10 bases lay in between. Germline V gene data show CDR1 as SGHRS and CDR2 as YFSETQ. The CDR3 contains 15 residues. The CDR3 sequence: CASSLVSGASYEQYF. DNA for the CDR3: TGCGCCAGCAGCTTGGTCTCAGGGGCCTCCTACGAGCAGTACTTC.

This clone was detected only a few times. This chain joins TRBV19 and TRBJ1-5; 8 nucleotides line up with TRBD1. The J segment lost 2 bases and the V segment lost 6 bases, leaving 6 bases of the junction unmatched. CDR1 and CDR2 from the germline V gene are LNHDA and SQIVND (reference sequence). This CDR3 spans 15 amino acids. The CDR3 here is CASRDRDWGNQPQHF. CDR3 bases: TGTGCCAGTAGGGACAGGGACTGGGGCAATCAGCCCCAGCATTTT.